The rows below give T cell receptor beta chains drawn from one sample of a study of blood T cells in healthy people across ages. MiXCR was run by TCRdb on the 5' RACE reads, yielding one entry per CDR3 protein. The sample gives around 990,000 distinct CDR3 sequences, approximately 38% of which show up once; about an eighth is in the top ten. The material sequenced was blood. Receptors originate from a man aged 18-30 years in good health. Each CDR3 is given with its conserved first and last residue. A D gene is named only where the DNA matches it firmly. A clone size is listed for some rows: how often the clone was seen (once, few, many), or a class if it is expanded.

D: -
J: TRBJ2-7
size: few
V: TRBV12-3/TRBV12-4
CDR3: CASSWDPEEYEQYF
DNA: TGTGCCAGCAGTTGGGACCCCGAGGAGTACGAGCAGTACTTC

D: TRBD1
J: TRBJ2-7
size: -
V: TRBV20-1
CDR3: CSATIPKGQVKDNEQYF
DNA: TGCAGTGCTACCATACCGAAGGGACAGGTAAAGGACAATGAGCAGTACTTC

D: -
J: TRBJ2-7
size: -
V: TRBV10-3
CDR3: CAIMDTSPYEQYF
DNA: TGTGCCATCATGGACACTAGCCCCTACGAGCAGTACTTC

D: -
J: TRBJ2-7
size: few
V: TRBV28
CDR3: CASSPPGYYEQYF
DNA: TGTGCCAGCAGCCCTCCGGGGTACTACGAGCAGTACTTC

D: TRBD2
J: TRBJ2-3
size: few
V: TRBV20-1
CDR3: CSVPGLAGGLRYF
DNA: TGCAGTGTACCGGGACTAGCGGGGGGGCTTAGGTATTTT

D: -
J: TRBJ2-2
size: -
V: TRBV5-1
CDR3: CASSLFQNTGELFF
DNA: TGCGCCAGCAGCTTGTTCCAAAACACCGGGGAGCTGTTTTTT

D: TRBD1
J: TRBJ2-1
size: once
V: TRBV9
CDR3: CASSAPPDRGRNEQFF
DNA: TGTGCCAGCAGCGCCCCACCCGACAGGGGACGCAATGAGCAGTTCTTC

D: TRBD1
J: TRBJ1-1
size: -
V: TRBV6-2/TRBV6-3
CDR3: CASSYVPSGTANTEAFF
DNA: TGTGCCAGCAGTTACGTACCATCCGGGACAGCGAACACTGAAGCTTTCTTT

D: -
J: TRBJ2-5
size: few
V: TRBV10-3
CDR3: CAIRDTFQETQYF
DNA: TGTGCCATCAGGGACACCTTTCAAGAGACCCAGTACTTC

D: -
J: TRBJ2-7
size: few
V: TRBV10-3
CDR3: CAIVGGGEQYF
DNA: TGTGCCATCGTAGGGGGGGGCGAGCAGTACTTC

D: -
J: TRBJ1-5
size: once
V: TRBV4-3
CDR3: CASTKLYRGGGNQPQHF
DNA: TGCGCCAGCACCAAACTTTACAGAGGGGGTGGCAATCAGCCCCAGCATTTT

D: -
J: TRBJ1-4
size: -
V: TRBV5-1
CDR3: CASSPGHPNEKLFF
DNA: TGCGCCAGCAGCCCAGGACACCCTAATGAAAAACTGTTTTTT

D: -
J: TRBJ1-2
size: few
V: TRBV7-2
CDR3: CASSSHGFGYTF
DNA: TGTGCCAGCAGCTCCCACGGGTTCGGCTACACCTTC

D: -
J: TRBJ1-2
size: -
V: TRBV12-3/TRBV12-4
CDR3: CASSLRGVGSYGYTF
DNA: TGTGCCAGCAGTTTAAGAGGGGTGGGGAGCTATGGCTACACCTTC

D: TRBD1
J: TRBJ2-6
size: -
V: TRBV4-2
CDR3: CASSQVGLQGAGANVLTF
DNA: TGTGCCAGCAGCCAAGTGGGTCTGCAGGGGGCTGGGGCCAACGTCCTGACTTTC

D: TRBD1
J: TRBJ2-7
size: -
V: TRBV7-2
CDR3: CASSSKLLRDSVVYEQYF
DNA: TGTGCCAGCAGCTCTAAGTTACTCCGGGACAGTGTCGTTTACGAGCAGTACTTC

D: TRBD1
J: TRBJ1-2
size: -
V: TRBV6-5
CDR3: CASIAGQGAYGYTF
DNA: TGTGCCAGCATCGCCGGACAGGGGGCCTATGGCTACACCTTC

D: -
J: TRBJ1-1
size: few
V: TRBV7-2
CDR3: CASSLVRQGAAFF
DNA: TGTGCCAGCAGCTTAGTACGCCAGGGAGCGGCTTTCTTT

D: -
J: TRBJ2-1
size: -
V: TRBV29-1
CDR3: CSVRRVVVPETQFF
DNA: TGCAGCGTTCGGCGGGTAGTGGTTCCGGAGACCCAGTTCTTC

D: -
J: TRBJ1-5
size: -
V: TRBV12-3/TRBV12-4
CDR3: CASSLGRATSNQPQHF
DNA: TGTGCCAGCAGTTTAGGGAGAGCTACCAGCAATCAGCCCCAGCATTTT

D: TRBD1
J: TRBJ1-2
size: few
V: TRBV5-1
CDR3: CASSLTGQTNYGYTF
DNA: TGCGCCAGCAGCTTAACGGGACAGACTAACTATGGCTACACCTTC

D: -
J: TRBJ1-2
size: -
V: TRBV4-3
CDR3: CASSQDSQGRGYYGYTF
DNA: TGCGCCAGCAGCCAAGATTCCCAGGGGAGGGGGTACTATGGCTACACCTTC

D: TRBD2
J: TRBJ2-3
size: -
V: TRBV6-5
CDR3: CASSLAGGRGDTQYF
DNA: TGTGCCAGCAGTTTAGCGGGGGGGCGAGGAGATACGCAGTATTTT

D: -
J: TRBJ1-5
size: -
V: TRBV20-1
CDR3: CSAQQGPGRPQHF
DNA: TGCAGTGCTCAGCAGGGGCCCGGGAGGCCCCAGCATTTT

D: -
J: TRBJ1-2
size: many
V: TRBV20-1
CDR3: CSSSNQGGNYGYTF
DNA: TGCAGTTCAAGCAATCAGGGAGGGAACTATGGCTACACCTTC

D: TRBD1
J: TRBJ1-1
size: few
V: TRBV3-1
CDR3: CASSQGDRQNTEAFF
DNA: TGTGCCAGCAGCCAAGGGGACAGGCAGAACACTGAAGCTTTCTTT

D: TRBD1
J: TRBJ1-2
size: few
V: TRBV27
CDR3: CASSPDRGKRYGYTF
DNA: TGTGCCAGCAGCCCGGACAGGGGGAAAAGATATGGCTACACCTTC

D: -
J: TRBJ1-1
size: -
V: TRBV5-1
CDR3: CASTGDRMNTEAFF
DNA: TGCGCCAGCACAGGGGACCGTATGAACACTGAAGCTTTCTTT

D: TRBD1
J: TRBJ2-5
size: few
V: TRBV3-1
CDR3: CASSQDTKGGIQETQYF
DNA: TGTGCCAGCAGCCAAGACACCAAAGGGGGCATCCAAGAGACCCAGTACTTC